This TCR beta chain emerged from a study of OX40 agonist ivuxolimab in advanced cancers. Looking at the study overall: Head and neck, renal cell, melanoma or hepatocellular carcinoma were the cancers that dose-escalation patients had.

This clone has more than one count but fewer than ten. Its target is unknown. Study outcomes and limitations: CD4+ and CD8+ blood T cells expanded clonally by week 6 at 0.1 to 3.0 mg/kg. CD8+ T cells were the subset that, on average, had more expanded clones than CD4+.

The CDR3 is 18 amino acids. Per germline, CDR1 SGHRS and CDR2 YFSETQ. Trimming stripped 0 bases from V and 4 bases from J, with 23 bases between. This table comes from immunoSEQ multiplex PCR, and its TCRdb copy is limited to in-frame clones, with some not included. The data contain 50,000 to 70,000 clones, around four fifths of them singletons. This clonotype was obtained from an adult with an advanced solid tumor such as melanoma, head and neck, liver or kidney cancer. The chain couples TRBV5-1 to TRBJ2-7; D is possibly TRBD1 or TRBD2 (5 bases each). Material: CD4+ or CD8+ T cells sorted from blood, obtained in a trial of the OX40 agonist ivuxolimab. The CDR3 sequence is CASSLEGHGPADLYEQYF. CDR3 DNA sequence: TGCGCCAGCAGCTTGGAAGGACACGGACCCGCGGACTTATACGAGCAGTACTTC. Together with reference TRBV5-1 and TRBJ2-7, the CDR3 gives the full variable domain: KAGVTQTPRYLIKTRGQQVTLSCSPISGHRSVSWYQQTPGQGLQFLFEYFSETQRNKGNFPGRFSGRQFSNSRSEMNVSTLELGDSALYLCASSLEGHGPADLYEQYFGPGTRLTVT.